This is a list of T cell receptor beta chains from one sample in a study of blood T cells in healthy people across ages. MiXCR, applied by TCRdb to the 5' RACE reads, yields one record per CDR3 protein. The sample has 750,000 to 850,000 distinct CDR3 sequences; more than 20% are singletons. These data were also reused for a study on T cells of mothers and their children.

Source material: blood. The source is a boy aged 5-17 years in good health. CDR3s include the opening cysteine and the closing phenylalanine or tryptophan. D genes are given only for firm matches. Size values are once, few and many counts, or a class for expanded clones, and some rows have none.

V: TRBV24-1; D: TRBD1; J: TRBJ1-5; size: many; CDR3: CATKTQGLDQPQHF; DNA: TGTGCCACCAAGACACAGGGGTTAGATCAGCCCCAGCATTTT
V: TRBV5-1; D: .; J: TRBJ1-5; size: few; CDR3: CASSLGGYGNQPQHF; DNA: TGCGCCAGCAGCTTGGGGGGGTATGGGAATCAGCCCCAGCATTTT
V: TRBV3-1; D: TRBD1; J: TRBJ1-2; size: few; CDR3: CASSQVSTGTGYTF; DNA: TGTGCCAGCAGCCAAGTATCGACAGGGACGGGCTACACCTTC
V: TRBV6-6; D: .; J: TRBJ1-1; size: .; CDR3: CASSYGGEAFF; DNA: TGTGCCAGCAGTTACGGCGGTGAAGCTTTCTTT
V: TRBV24-1; D: TRBD1; J: TRBJ1-5; size: .; CDR3: CATSDPTGGSQPQHF; DNA: TGTGCCACCAGTGACCCTACAGGGGGCAGTCAGCCCCAGCATTTT
V: TRBV6-2/TRBV6-3; D: TRBD2; J: TRBJ2-5; size: .; CDR3: CASSYQETSRETQYF; DNA: TGTGCCAGCAGTTACCAAGAGACTAGCAGGGAGACCCAGTACTTC
V: TRBV28; D: .; J: TRBJ2-7; size: few; CDR3: CASKPGTESDEQYF; DNA: TGTGCCAGCAAGCCCGGGACTGAGTCCGACGAGCAGTACTTC
V: TRBV7-2; D: .; J: TRBJ2-7; size: few; CDR3: CASSLTGLEQYF; DNA: TGTGCCAGCAGCTTAACGGGGCTCGAGCAGTACTTC
V: TRBV7-3; D: TRBD1; J: TRBJ2-2; size: .; CDR3: CASSAFGTANTGELFF; DNA: TGTGCCAGCAGCGCCTTCGGGACAGCCAACACCGGGGAGCTGTTTTTT
V: TRBV25-1; D: .; J: TRBJ2-5; size: few; CDR3: CASSEYERYQETQYF; DNA: TGTGCCAGCAGTGAATACGAGCGTTACCAAGAGACCCAGTACTTC
V: TRBV12-3/TRBV12-4; D: .; J: TRBJ2-6; size: few; CDR3: CASSETTPGANVLTF; DNA: TGTGCCAGCAGTGAAACGACCCCTGGGGCCAACGTCCTGACTTTC
V: TRBV10-3; D: TRBD2; J: TRBJ2-1; size: .; CDR3: CAISEPMFGEFSGVYNEQFF; DNA: TGTGCCATCAGTGAACCTATGTTCGGGGAGTTTAGCGGGGTGTACAATGAGCAGTTCTTC
V: TRBV24-1; D: TRBD2; J: TRBJ2-1; size: few; CDR3: CATSDAGTTADEQFF; DNA: TGTGCCACCAGTGATGCCGGGACTACCGCGGATGAGCAGTTCTTC
V: TRBV7-6; D: .; J: TRBJ2-3; size: .; CDR3: CASSLGRGRTYTDTQYF; DNA: TGTGCCAGCAGCTTAGGTCGCGGCAGAACCTACACAGATACGCAGTATTTT
V: TRBV24-1; D: .; J: TRBJ2-7; size: .; CDR3: CATSDSGGSYEQYF; DNA: TGTGCCACCAGTGATTCTGGGGGCTCCTACGAGCAGTACTTC